The present T cell receptor (beta chain) was sequenced within a study of cytomegalovirus exposure and HLA in healthy donors. Primers for the PCR totalled 60 Vbeta and 13 Jbeta. Clones were read by immunoSEQ multiplex PCR, and TCRdb kept only the in-frame ones, dropping some. This sample has approximately 180,000 clones; more than 85% occur once, and the top ten carry around 0.21%. This clone was detected only once. Sequencing used PBMCs. The TCR sequence derives from a girl under three years old in good health and CMV-seronegative.

CDR3 residues: CASSLRQGLNSPLHF. Here the CDR3 DNA reads TGTGCCAGCAGCCTGCGACAGGGCCTCAATTCACCCCTCCACTTT. The chain has TRBV5-6 and TRBJ1-6, with 7 positions matching TRBD1. Germline values: CDR1 SGHDT, CDR2 YYEEEE. The CDR3 contains 15 residues. Losses at the gene ends were 4 bases for V and 7 bases for J; bases not matched to a gene: 8.